This T cell receptor beta chain was sequenced in a study of shared clonotypes between healthy human individuals. Study observations and caveats: Clonotypes not shared had lower generation probabilities than those common to all four donors. Though the depth was large, rarefaction showed that sorted-subset sequencing was incomplete.

As regards this clone: Its antigen remains unknown.

Sequencing was performed with immunoSEQ multiplex PCR; in TCRdb, only in-frame clones are kept and a portion is missing. The profile shows about 2.2 million clones, approximately 94% of them singletons. The naive CD8 population came from CD45RO-negative cells selected for CCR7, without terminally differentiated effector memory CD45RA+ cells. The sequence derives from a man between 18 and 29 years old in good health. Some clones in this sample may be carry-over from other donors' samples. The source material was naive CD8+ T cells from PBMCs.

This CDR3 is CASREALFSSYEQYF. CDR3 DNA: TGTGCCAGCAGGGAGGCACTTTTCTCCTCCTACGAGCAGTACTTC. The rearrangement uses TRBV6-1 and TRBJ2-7; maybe TRBD2 (5 bases). V dropped 6 bases and J dropped 0 bases, with 15 bases sitting between them. In germline, CDR1 is MNHNS, CDR2 SASEGT. The CDR3 has 15 residues.